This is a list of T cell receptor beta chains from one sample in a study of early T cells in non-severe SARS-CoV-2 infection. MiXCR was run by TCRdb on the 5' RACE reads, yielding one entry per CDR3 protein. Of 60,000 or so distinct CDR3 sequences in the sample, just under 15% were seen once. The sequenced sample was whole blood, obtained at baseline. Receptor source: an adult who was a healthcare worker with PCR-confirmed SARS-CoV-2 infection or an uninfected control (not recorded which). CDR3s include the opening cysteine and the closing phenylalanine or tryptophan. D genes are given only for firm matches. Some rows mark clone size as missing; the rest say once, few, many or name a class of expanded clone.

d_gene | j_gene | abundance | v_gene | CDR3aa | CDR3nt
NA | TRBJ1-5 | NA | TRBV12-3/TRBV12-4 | CASIRTGGFNQPQHF | TGTGCCAGCATAAGGACCGGGGGGTTCAATCAGCCCCAGCATTTT
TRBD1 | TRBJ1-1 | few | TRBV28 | CASSSGQANGGNTEAFF | TGTGCCAGCAGTTCGGGACAGGCGAATGGGGGGAACACTGAAGCTTTCTTT
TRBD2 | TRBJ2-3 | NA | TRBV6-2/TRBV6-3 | CASSYGTSGRTDTQYF | TGTGCCAGCAGTTACGGGACTAGCGGGCGCACAGATACGCAGTATTTT
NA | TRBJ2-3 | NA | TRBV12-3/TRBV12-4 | CASSLQTDTQYF | TGTGCCAGCAGTCTACAAACAGATACGCAGTATTTT
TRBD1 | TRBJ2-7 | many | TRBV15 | CATSPRTGGYEQYF | TGTGCCACCAGCCCACGGACAGGGGGGTACGAGCAGTACTTC
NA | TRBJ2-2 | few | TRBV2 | CASSVPPGGSTGELFF | TGTGCCAGCAGTGTTCCTCCGGGGGGCAGCACCGGGGAGCTGTTTTTT
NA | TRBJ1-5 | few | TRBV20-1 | CSAKIGRGRSNQPQHF | TGCAGTGCTAAAATTGGCCGGGGCCGATCCAATCAGCCCCAGCATTTT
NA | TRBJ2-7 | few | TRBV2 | CASSEAWGGLYEQYF | TGTGCCAGCAGTGAAGCATGGGGGGGGCTTTACGAGCAGTACTTC
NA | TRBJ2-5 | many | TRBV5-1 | CASSKEVQETQYF | TGCGCCAGCAGTAAGGAGGTTCAAGAGACCCAGTACTTC
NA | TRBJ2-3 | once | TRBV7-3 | CASSPILSPTTDTQYF | TGTGCCAGCAGCCCCATTCTAAGCCCTACCACAGATACGCAGTATTTT
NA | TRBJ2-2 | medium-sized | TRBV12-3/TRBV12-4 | CASRGIANTGELFF | TGTGCCAGCAGAGGGATCGCGAACACCGGGGAGCTGTTTTTT
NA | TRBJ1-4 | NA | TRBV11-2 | CASSRTGPATNEKLFF | TGTGCCAGCAGCCGAACAGGACCTGCAACTAATGAAAAACTGTTTTTT
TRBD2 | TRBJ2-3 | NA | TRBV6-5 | CASSSWTSGIDTDTQYF | TGTGCCAGCAGTTCTTGGACTAGCGGGATTGACACAGATACGCAGTATTTT
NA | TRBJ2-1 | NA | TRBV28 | CASCTRAEQFF | TGTGCCAGCTGTACTAGGGCTGAGCAGTTCTTC
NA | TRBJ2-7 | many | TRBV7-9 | CASSNPGEQYF | TGTGCCAGCAGCAACCCGGGGGAGCAGTACTTC